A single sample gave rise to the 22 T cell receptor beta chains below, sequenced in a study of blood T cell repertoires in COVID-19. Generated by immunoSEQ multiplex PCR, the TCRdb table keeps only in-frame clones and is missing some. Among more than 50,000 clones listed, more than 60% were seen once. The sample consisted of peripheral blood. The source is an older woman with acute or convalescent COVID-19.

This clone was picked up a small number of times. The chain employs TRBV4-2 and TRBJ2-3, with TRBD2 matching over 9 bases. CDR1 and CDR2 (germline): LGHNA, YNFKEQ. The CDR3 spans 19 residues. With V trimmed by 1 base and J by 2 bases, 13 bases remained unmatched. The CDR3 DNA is TGTGCCAGCAGCCAAGGGGGAGCGGGGGGCGCAGCGTTCACAGATACGCAGTATTTT. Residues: CASSQGGAGGAAFTDTQYF.

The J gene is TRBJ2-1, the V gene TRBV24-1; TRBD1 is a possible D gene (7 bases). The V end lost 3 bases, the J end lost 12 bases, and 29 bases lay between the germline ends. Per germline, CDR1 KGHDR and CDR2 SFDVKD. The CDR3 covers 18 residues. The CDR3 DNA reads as TGTGCCACCAGTGATGGGCGGGGACAGATCGGAGGAGGAAGGTGGCAGTTCTTC. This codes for CATSDGRGQIGGGRWQFF.

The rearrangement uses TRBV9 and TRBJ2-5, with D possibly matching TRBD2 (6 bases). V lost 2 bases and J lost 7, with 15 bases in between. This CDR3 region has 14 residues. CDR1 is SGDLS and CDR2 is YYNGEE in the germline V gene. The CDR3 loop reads CASSVGGGGATQYF. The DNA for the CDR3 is TGTGCCAGCAGCGTTGGGGGAGGCGGGGCGACCCAGTACTTC.

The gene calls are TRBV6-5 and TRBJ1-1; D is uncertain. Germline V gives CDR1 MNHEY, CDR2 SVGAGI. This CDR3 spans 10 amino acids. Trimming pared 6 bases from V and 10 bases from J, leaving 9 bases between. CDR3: CASRDLVAFF. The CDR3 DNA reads TGTGCCAGCAGAGACTTGGTAGCTTTCTTT.

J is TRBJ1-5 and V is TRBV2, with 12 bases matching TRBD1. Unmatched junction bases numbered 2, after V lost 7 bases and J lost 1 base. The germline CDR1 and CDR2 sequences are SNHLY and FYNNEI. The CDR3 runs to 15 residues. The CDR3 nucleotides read TGTGCCAGCAAGGGACAGGGGGCGAGCAATCAGCCCCAGCATTTT. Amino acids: CASKGQGASNQPQHF. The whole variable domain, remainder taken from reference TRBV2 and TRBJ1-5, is EPEVTQTPSHQVTQMGQEVILRCVPISNHLYFYWYRQILGQKVEFLVSFYNNEISEKSEIFDDQFSVERPDGSNFTLKIRSTKLEDSAMYFCASKGQGASNQPQHFGDGTRLSIL.

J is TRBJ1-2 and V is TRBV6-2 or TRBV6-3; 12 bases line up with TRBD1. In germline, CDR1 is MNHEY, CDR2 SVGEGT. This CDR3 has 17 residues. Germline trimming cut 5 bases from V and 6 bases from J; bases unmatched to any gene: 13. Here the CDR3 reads CASSLTPGTGGEHGYTF. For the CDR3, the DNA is TGTGCCAGCAGTCTTACCCCCGGGACAGGGGGCGAACATGGCTACACCTTC.

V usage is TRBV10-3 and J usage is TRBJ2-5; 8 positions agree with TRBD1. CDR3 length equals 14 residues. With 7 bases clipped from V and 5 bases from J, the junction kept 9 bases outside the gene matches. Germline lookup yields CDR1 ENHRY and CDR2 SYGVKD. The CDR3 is CAIKDRAGGETQYF. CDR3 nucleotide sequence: TGTGCCATCAAGGACAGGGCCGGAGGGGAGACCCAGTACTTC.

Here the CDR3 DNA reads TGTGCCAGCAGTCCGGGACAGTACTCTGGAAACACCATATATTTT. Translating gives CASSPGQYSGNTIYF. V is TRBV28 and J is TRBJ1-3; the match to TRBD1 covers 7 bases. J gave up 0 bases and V 5 bases, and 4 bases lay outside the gene matches. CDR1 MDHEN and CDR2 SYDVKM come from the germline V gene. This CDR3 region has 15 residues.

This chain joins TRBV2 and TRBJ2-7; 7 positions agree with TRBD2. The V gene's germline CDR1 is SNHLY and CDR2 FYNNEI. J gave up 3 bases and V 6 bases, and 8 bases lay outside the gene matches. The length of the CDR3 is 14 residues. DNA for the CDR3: TGTGCCAGCAGCGGAGGGGAGGGGAACTACGAGCAGTACTTC. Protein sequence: CASSGGEGNYEQYF.

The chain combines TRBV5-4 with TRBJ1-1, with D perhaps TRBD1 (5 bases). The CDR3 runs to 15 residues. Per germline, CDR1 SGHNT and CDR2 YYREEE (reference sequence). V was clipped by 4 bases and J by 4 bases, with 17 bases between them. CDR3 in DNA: TGTGCCAGCAGCCGGGGGGGACCCGAGGGCACTGAAGCTTTCTTT. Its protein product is CASSRGGPEGTEAFF. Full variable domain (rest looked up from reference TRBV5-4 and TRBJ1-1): ETGVTQSPTHLIKTRGQQVTLRCSSQSGHNTVSWYQQALGQGPQFIFQYYREEENGRGNFPPRFSGLQFPNYSSELNVNALELDDSALYLCASSRGGPEGTEAFFGQGTRLTVV.

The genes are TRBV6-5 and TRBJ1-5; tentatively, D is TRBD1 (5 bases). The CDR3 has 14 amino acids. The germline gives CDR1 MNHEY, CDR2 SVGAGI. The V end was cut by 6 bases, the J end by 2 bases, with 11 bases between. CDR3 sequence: CASSPDSRNQPQHF. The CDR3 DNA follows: TGTGCCAGCAGCCCCGACAGCCGCAATCAGCCCCAGCATTTT.

CDR3 loop: CASGSQGYYGYTF. Written as DNA, the CDR3 is TGTGCTAGTGGCTCACAGGGTTACTATGGCTACACCTTC. V is TRBV12-5 and J is TRBJ1-2; D possibly corresponds to TRBD1 (6 bases). CDR3 length: 13 residues. Germline V gene data show CDR1 as LGHNT and CDR2 as FRNRAP. The germline V and J ends were trimmed by 6 bases and 3 bases, with 11 bases remaining between them.

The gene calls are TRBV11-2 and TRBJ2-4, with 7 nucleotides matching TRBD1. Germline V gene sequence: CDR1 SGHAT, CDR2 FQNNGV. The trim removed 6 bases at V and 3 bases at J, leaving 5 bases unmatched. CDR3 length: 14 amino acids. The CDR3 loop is CASSSNRGKNIQYF. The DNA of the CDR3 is TGTGCCAGCAGTTCTAACAGGGGCAAAAACATTCAGTACTTC.

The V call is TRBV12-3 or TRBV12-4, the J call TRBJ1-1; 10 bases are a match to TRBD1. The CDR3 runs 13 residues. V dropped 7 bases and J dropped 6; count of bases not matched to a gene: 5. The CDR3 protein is CASTVGTGAEAFF. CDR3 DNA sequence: TGTGCCAGCACCGTCGGGACAGGGGCTGAAGCTTTCTTT.

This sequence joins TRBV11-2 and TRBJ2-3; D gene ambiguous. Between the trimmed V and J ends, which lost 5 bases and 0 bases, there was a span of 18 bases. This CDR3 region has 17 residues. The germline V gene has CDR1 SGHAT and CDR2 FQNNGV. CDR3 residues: CASSLNLYESSTDTQYF. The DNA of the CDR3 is TGTGCCAGCAGCCTTAATCTCTATGAGAGTAGCACAGATACGCAGTATTTT.

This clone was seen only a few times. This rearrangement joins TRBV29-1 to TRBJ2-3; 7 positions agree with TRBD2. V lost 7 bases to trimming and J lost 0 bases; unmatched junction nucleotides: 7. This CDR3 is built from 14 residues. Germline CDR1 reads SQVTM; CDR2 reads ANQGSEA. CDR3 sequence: CSARRGTSTDTQYF. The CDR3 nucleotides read TGCAGCGCTAGGCGGGGGACTAGCACAGATACGCAGTATTTT.

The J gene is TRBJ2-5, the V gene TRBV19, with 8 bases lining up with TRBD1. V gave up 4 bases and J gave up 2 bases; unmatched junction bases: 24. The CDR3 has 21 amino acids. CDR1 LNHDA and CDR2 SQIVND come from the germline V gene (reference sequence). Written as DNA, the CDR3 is TGTGCCAGTAGTACTAGGACAGGGACCGGACCACAGGGCCCACCACAAGAGACCCAGTACTTC. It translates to CASSTRTGTGPQGPPQETQYF.

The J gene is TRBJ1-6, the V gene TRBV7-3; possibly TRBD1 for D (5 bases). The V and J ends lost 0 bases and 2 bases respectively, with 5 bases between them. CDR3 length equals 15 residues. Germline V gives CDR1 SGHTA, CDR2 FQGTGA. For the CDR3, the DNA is TGTGCCAGCAGCTTAACAGGGGCCTATAATTCACCCCTCCACTTT. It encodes CASSLTGAYNSPLHF.

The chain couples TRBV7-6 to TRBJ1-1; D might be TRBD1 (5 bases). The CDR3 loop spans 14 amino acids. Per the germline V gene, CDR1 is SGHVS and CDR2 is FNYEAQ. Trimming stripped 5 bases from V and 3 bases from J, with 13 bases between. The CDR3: CASSKGLVDTEAFF. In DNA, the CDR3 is TGTGCCAGCAGCAAGGGGTTGGTGGACACTGAAGCTTTCTTT. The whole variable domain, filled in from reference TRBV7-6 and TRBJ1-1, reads GAGVSQSPRYKVTKRGQDVALRCDPISGHVSLYWYRQALGQGPEFLTYFNYEAQQDKSGLPNDRFSAERPEGSISTLTIQRTEQRDSAMYRCASSKGLVDTEAFFGQGTRLTVV.

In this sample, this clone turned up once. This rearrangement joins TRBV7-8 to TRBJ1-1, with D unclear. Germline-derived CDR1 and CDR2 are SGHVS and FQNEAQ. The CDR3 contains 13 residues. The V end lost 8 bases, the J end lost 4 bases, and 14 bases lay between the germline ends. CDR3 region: CASRSFTSTEAFF. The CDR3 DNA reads TGTGCCAGCCGTTCATTCACCAGCACTGAAGCTTTCTTT.

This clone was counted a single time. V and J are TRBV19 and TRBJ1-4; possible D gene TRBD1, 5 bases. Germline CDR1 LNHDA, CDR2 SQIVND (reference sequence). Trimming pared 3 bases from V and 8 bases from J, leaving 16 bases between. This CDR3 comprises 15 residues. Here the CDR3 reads CASSIRGGEGEKLFF. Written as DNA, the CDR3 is TGTGCCAGTAGTATTCGGGGAGGTGAGGGGGAAAAACTGTTTTTT.

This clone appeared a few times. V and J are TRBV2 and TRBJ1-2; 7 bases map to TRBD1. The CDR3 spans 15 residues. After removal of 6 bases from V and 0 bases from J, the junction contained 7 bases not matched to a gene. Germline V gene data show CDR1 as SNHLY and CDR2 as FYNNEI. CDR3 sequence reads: CASREGQSPNYGYTF. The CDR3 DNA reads TGTGCCAGCAGGGAGGGACAGTCCCCTAACTATGGCTACACCTTC.